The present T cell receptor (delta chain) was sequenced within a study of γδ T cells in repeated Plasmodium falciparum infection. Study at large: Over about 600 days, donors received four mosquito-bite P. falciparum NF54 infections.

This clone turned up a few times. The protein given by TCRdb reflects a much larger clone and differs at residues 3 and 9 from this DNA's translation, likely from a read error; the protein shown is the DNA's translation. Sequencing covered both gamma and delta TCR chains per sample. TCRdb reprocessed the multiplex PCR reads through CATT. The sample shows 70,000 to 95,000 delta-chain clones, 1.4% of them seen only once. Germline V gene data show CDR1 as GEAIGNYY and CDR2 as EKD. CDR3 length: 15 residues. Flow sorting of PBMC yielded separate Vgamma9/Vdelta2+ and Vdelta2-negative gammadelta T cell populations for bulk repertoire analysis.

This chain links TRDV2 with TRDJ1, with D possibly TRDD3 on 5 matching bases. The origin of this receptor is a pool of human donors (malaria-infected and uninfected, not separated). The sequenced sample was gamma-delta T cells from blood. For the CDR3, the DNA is TGTGCCCGTGAACGACTCGGGATGAGCACCGATAAACTCATCTTT. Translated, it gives CARERLGMSTDKLIF.